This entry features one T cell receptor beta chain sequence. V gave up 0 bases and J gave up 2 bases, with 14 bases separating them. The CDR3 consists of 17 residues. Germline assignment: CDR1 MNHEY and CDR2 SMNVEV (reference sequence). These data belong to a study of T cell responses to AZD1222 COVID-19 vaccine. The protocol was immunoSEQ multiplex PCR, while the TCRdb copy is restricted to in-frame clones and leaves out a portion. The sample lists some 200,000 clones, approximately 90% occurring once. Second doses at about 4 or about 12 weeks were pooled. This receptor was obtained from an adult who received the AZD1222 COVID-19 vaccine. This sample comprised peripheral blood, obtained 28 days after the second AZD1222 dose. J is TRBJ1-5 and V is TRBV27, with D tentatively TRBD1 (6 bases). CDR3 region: CASSLSSPSGGNQPQHF. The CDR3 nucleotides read TGTGCCAGCAGTTTATCATCCCCTTCAGGGGGCAATCAGCCCCAGCATTTT.